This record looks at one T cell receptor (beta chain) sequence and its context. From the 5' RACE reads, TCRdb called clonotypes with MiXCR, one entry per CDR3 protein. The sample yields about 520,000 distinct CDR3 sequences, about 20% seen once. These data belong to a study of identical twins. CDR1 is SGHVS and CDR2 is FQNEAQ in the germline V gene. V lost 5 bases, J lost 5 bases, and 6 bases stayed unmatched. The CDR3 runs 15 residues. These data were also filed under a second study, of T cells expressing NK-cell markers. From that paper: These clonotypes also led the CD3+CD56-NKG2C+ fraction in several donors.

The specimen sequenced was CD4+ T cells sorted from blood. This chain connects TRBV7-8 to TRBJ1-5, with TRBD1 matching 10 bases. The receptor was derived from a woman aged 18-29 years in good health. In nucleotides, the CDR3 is TGTGCCAGCAGCGTGACAGGGGGCCGGGATCAGCCCCAGCATTTT. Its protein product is CASSVTGGRDQPQHF. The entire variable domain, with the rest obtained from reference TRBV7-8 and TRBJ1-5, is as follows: GAGVSQSPRYKVAKRGQDVALRCDPISGHVSLFWYQQALGQGPEFLTYFQNEAQLDKSGLPSDRFFAERPEGSVSTLKIQRTQQEDSAVYLCASSVTGGRDQPQHFGDGTRLSIL.